This T cell receptor beta chain stems from a study of cytomegalovirus exposure and HLA in healthy donors. Study-level points and caveats: A later analysis linked some 18,000 TCR beta sequences to HLA alleles at 0.05 false discovery rate. Reported performance of the classifier showed diagnosis of cytomegalovirus status with high specificity and sensitivity.

This PCR relied on a set of 60 Vbeta primers and 13 Jbeta primers. Here immunoSEQ multiplex PCR was the method, and the copy in TCRdb shows in-frame clones only, minus some. The sample lists over 95,000 clones, 67% occurring once. As for this clone: Its matching antigen is unknown.

The CDR3 consists of 15 residues. V lost 2 bases to trimming and J lost 2 bases; unmatched junction nucleotides: 3. Per the germline V gene, CDR1 is SGHRS and CDR2 is YFSETQ. V is TRBV5-1 and J is TRBJ2-3, with TRBD2 matching 9 bases. Sequencing was performed on PBMCs. The source of this sequence is a man between 18 and 35 years old in good health and CMV-seropositive. The CDR3 nucleotides are TGCGCCAGCAGCTTTCTAGCGGGGTACACAGATACGCAGTATTTT. This translates into CASSFLAGYTDTQYF.